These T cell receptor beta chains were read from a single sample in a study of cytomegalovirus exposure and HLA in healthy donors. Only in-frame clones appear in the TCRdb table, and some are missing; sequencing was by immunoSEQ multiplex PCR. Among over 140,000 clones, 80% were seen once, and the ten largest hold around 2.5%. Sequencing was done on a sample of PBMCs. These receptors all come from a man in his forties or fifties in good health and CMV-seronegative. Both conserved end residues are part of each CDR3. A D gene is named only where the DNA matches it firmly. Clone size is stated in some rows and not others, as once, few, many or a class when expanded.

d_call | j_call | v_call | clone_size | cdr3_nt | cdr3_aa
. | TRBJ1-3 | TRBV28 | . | TGTGCCAGCAGTTTTAGGACAGCCGGAAACACCATATATTTT | CASSFRTAGNTIYF
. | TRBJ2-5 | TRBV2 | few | TGTGCCAGCAGTGAGGGGCATAAAGGGGCGAGAGAGACCCAGTACTTC | CASSEGHKGARETQYF
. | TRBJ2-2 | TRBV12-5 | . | TGTGCTAGTGGTTTAGGGGGGAGGGGGACCGGGGAGCTGTTTTTT | CASGLGGRGTGELFF
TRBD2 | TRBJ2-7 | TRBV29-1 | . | TGCAGCGTTGCGCTAGCGGGAGAATCGTACGAGCAGTACTTC | CSVALAGESYEQYF
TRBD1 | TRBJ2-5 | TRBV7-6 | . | TGTGCCAGCAGCCTTACAGGGGGGTTTCAAGAGACCCAGTACTTC | CASSLTGGFQETQYF
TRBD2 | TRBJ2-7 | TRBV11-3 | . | TGTGCCAGCAGCCGGATGGCGGGAGGGGACTACGAGCAGTACTTC | CASSRMAGGDYEQYF
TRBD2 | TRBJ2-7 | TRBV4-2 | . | TGTGCCAGCAGCCAAGCGACTAGCGGGTTCTCCTACGAGCAGTACTTC | CASSQATSGFSYEQYF
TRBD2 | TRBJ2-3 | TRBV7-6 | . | TGTGCCAGCAGCGCTACCCCGGGACTAGAGGGAGATACGCAGTATTTT | CASSATPGLEGDTQYF
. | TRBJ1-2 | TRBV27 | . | TGTGCCAGCAGTTTATCGAGAGTAGATGGCTACACCTTC | CASSLSRVDGYTF
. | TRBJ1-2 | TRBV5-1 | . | TGCGCCAGCAGCGGCAGTATGGATGGCTACACCTTC | CASSGSMDGYTF
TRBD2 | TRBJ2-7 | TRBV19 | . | TGTGCCAGTAGCGCTAGCGGGGGGTGGTACGAGCAGTACTTC | CASSASGGWYEQYF
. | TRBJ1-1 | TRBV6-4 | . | TGTGCCAGCAGTGGACGACAGGAGCACACTGAAGCTTTCTTT | CASSGRQEHTEAFF
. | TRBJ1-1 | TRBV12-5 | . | TGTGCTAGTGGTTTGGGTCTTATGGCTTTCTTT | CASGLGLMAFF
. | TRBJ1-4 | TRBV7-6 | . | TGTGCCAGCAGCGAAGCCCACGGGGAACCTTCTCAGTGGGTCACTAATGAAAAACTGTTTTTT | CASSEAHGEPSQWVTNEKLFF
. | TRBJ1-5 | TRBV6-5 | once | TGTGCCAGCCGAGGCGGGAGCAATCAGCCCCAGCATTTT | CASRGGSNQPQHF
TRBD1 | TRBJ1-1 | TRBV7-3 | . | TGTGCCAGCAGCAACCCCGGGACAGGGAACACTGAAGCTTTCTTT | CASSNPGTGNTEAFF
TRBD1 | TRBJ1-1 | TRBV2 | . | TGTGCCAGCAGGGACAGGGTGGGCACTGAAGCTTTCTTT | CASRDRVGTEAFF
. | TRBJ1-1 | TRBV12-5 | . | TGTGCTAGTGGAACAGAGGGTGGAGCTTTCTTT | CASGTEGGAFF
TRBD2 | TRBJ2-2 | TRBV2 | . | TGTGCCAGCAGACCCGGGACTACGAACACCGGGGAGCTGTTTTTT | CASRPGTTNTGELFF
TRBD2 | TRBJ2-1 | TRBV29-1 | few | TGCAGCGTTACCCAGACTAGCCCCAATGAGCAGTTCTTC | CSVTQTSPNEQFF